Each of the 27 T cell receptor beta chains below was sequenced from the same sample in a study of blood T cell repertoires in COVID-19. Assay used: immunoSEQ multiplex PCR; TCRdb lists only in-frame clones, some missing. In the table there are approximately 41,000 clones, roughly nine tenths of which are singletons. The sequenced sample consisted of peripheral blood. These receptors were collected from a woman over 75 with active COVID-19.

The chain combines TRBV6-5 with TRBJ2-1; possible D gene TRBD2, 5 bases. The CDR3 spans 12 residues. V was clipped by 4 bases and J by 4 bases, with 5 bases between them. CDR1 and CDR2 (germline): MNHEY, SVGAGI. In nucleotides, the CDR3 is TGTGCCAGCAGTTGGGAGTACAATGAGCAGTTCTTC. Its protein is CASSWEYNEQFF.

This chain links TRBV28 with TRBJ1-4; D remains unclear. CDR3 length: 15 amino acids. Germline CDR1 is MDHEN and CDR2 is SYDVKM. Trimming pared 4 bases from V and 0 bases from J, leaving 9 bases between. The CDR3 spells CASSSRHPTNEKLFF. The CDR3 region has the DNA TGTGCCAGCAGTTCCCGACACCCAACTAATGAAAAACTGTTTTTT.

The genes are TRBV7-2 and TRBJ1-1; D gene unclear. The CDR3 spans 13 residues. Germline CDR1 is SGHTA and CDR2 is FQGNSA. The V end lost 5 bases, the J end lost 0 bases, and 7 bases lay between the germline ends. The CDR3 reads CASSPRVNTEAFF. The CDR3, as DNA: TGTGCCAGCAGCCCCCGGGTGAACACTGAAGCTTTCTTT.

The rearrangement uses TRBV25-1 and TRBJ1-6, with D tentatively TRBD1 (6 bases). The V gene lost 1 base and the J gene lost 0 bases, with 10 bases spanning the gap. CDR1 is MGHDK and CDR2 is SYGVNS in the germline V gene. The CDR3 totals 17 residues. The CDR3 nucleotides read TGTGCCAGCAGTGAATCAACAGGGAGCTCCTATAATTCACCCCTCCACTTT. It yields the protein CASSESTGSSYNSPLHF.

The V and J genes are TRBV28 and TRBJ2-3; 8 positions agree with TRBD1. The CDR3 length is 15 residues. V lost 1 base, J lost 6 bases, and 6 bases stayed unmatched. The germline V gene has CDR1 MDHEN and CDR2 SYDVKM. Here the CDR3 reads CASSLSTGGGDTQYF. The DNA for the CDR3 is TGTGCCAGCAGTTTATCCACAGGGGGAGGTGATACGCAGTATTTT.

The chain is built from TRBV7-9 and TRBJ2-7; the match to TRBD2 covers 7 bases. Germline V CDR1 and CDR2: SEHNR, FQNEAQ (reference sequence). V shed 5 bases, J shed 0 bases, and the junction held 10 bases outside the gene matches. This CDR3 has 16 amino acids. The CDR3 region is CASSQAAGFYSYEQYF. CDR3 nucleotides: TGTGCCAGCAGCCAAGCAGCGGGGTTCTACTCCTACGAGCAGTACTTC.

The V gene is TRBV3-1 (or the pseudogene TRBV3-2), the J gene TRBJ2-7; tentatively, D is TRBD1 (6 bases). The CDR3 totals 14 residues. V was clipped by 2 bases and J by 2 bases, with 10 bases between them. The germline gives CDR1 LGHDT, CDR2 YNNKEL (reference sequence). CDR3 loop: CASSQNDRTYEQYF. The CDR3 coding sequence is TGTGCCAGCAGCCAAAACGACAGGACCTACGAGCAGTACTTC.

This clone was seen many times. This chain joins TRBV3-1 (or the pseudogene TRBV3-2) and TRBJ1-4, with D hard to call. Germline values: CDR1 LGHDT, CDR2 YNNKEL (reference sequence). V gave up 5 bases and J gave up 7 bases, with 14 bases separating them. The CDR3 has 14 amino acids. The DNA of the CDR3 is TGTGCCAGCAGCACCCGAAGCGCGGGTGAAAAACTGTTTTTT. This translates into CASSTRSAGEKLFF.

V is TRBV4-3 and J is TRBJ2-3; 8 nucleotides agree with TRBD1. Germline V gives CDR1 LGHNA, CDR2 YSLEER. The CDR3 spans 15 residues. The ends lost 3 bases at V and 1 base at J; junction bases unmatched: 3. The CDR3 spells CASSQDRDGTDTQYF. CDR3 DNA: TGCGCCAGCAGCCAGGACAGGGATGGCACAGATACGCAGTATTTT.

This clone has just a few counts. The chain is built from TRBV30 and TRBJ2-3; no clear D gene. Germline V gene sequence: CDR1 GTSNPN, CDR2 SVGIG (reference sequence). The V gene lost 0 bases and the J gene lost 2 bases, with 12 bases spanning the gap. CDR3 length: 15 residues. The CDR3 nucleotides read TGTGCCTGGAGTGTACGGGTCACCCACACAGATACGCAGTATTTT. This codes for CAWSVRVTHTDTQYF.

This chain connects TRBV6-2 or TRBV6-3 to TRBJ2-3; 9 nucleotides align to TRBD2. The CDR3 covers 16 residues. After removal of 2 bases from V and 5 bases from J, the junction contained 8 bases not matched to a gene. Germline V lookup: CDR1 MNHEY, CDR2 SVGEGT. CDR3 nucleotide sequence: TGTGCCAGCAGTTACAATAGCGGGGGCCAGAGAGATACGCAGTATTTT. As protein: CASSYNSGGQRDTQYF.

This clone showed up just once. V is TRBV14 and J is TRBJ2-1; 7 bases are a match to TRBD1. The trim removed 1 base at V and 2 bases at J, leaving 2 bases unmatched. Germline V gene sequence: CDR1 SGHDN, CDR2 FVKESK. This CDR3 contains 15 residues. For the CDR3, the DNA is TGTGCCAGCAGCCAAGCCGGGACAGCCTACAATGAGCAGTTCTTC. Amino acids: CASSQAGTAYNEQFF. Full variable domain (remainder filled in from reference TRBV14 and TRBJ2-1): EAGVTQFPSHSVIEKGQTVTLRCDPISGHDNLYWYRRVMGKEIKFLLHFVKESKQDESGMPNNRFLAERTGGTYSTLKVQPAELEDSGVYFCASSQAGTAYNEQFFGPGTRLTVL.

This rearrangement joins TRBV18 to TRBJ1-5, with 8 bases identical to TRBD1. With V trimmed by 6 bases and J by 6 bases, 7 bases remained unmatched. Per germline, CDR1 KGHSH and CDR2 LQKENI. The CDR3 extends over 14 amino acids. The CDR3 DNA follows: TGTGCCAGCTCCCCCGGACAGGGTGGTCAGCCCCAGCATTTT. Its translation: CASSPGQGGQPQHF.

The CDR3 protein is CASSLVLANTGELFF. The CDR3 coding sequence is TGTGCCAGCAGCTTAGTTCTAGCGAACACCGGGGAGCTGTTTTTT. The chain combines TRBV11-2 with TRBJ2-2, with no clear D. CDR3 length equals 15 residues. CDR1 is SGHAT and CDR2 is FQNNGV in the germline V gene. Between the trimmed V and J ends, which lost 1 base and 0 bases, there was a span of 6 bases. The whole variable domain, filled in from reference TRBV11-2 and TRBJ2-2, reads EAGVAQSPRYKIIEKRQSVAFWCNPISGHATLYWYQQILGQGPKLLIQFQNNGVVDDSQLPKDRFSAERLKGVDSTLKIQPAKLEDSAVYLCASSLVLANTGELFFGEGSRLTVL.

The chain combines TRBV27 with TRBJ2-7, with D possibly being TRBD1 (5 bases). The germline V and J ends were trimmed by 2 bases and 6 bases, with 11 bases remaining between them. The CDR3 contains 13 residues. CDR1 is MNHEY and CDR2 is SMNVEV in the germline V gene (reference sequence). The CDR3 DNA sequence: TGTGCCAGCAGTTTAGGACAAACTGGCGAGCAGTACTTC. Amino acids: CASSLGQTGEQYF.

V is TRBV2 and J is TRBJ1-4; 8 positions agree with TRBD1. The CDR3 is 16 residues long. Germline V gives CDR1 SNHLY, CDR2 FYNNEI. With V trimmed by 6 bases and J by 8 bases, 14 bases remained unmatched. CDR3 amino acids: CASSLDRGRGREKLFF. As DNA, the CDR3 is TGTGCCAGCAGCCTAGACAGGGGCAGGGGCAGAGAAAAACTGTTTTTT. Full variable domain (remainder filled in from reference TRBV2 and TRBJ1-4): EPEVTQTPSHQVTQMGQEVILRCVPISNHLYFYWYRQILGQKVEFLVSFYNNEISEKSEIFDDQFSVERPDGSNFTLKIRSTKLEDSAMYFCASSLDRGRGREKLFFGSGTQLSVL.

V gene TRBV7-2 combines with J gene TRBJ2-5, with 11 nucleotides matching TRBD2. This CDR3 contains 14 residues. Per the germline V gene, CDR1 is SGHTA and CDR2 is FQGNSA. The junction had 7 bases not matched to a gene; V was cut back by 6 bases and J by 7 bases. The CDR3: CASSPTSGGSTQYF. The CDR3 nucleotides are TGTGCCAGCAGTCCTACTAGCGGGGGATCGACCCAGTACTTC.

The chain uses TRBV9 and TRBJ2-5; 10 bases are shared with TRBD1. V lost 4 bases, J lost 0 bases, and 6 bases stayed unmatched. This CDR3 is 16 amino acids long. Germline V gives CDR1 SGDLS, CDR2 YYNGEE. The CDR3 DNA follows: TGTGCCAGCAGCACCGGGACAGGGGCGTACCAAGAGACCCAGTACTTC. Protein: CASSTGTGAYQETQYF.

This chain uses TRBV27 with TRBJ1-2; the match to TRBD1 covers 12 bases. Germline V gives CDR1 MNHEY, CDR2 SMNVEV (reference sequence). V was clipped by 6 bases and J by 6 bases; unmatched bases: 8. The CDR3 contains 15 residues. The CDR3 DNA is TGTGCCAGCAGAAACGCCGGGACAGGGGGCCATGGCTACACCTTC. It is translated as CASRNAGTGGHGYTF.

This chain connects TRBV7-2 to TRBJ2-3, with 12 bases aligning to TRBD2. Germline loops: CDR1 SGHTA, CDR2 FQGNSA. V shed 5 bases and J 2 bases; nucleotides not matched to a gene: 5. The CDR3 runs to 16 residues. CDR3 nucleotides: TGTGCCAGCAGCCTAAGGACTAGCGGGACCACAGATACGCAGTATTTT. Protein: CASSLRTSGTTDTQYF. Variable domain in full (rest from reference TRBV7-2 and TRBJ2-3): GAGVSQSPSNKVTEKGKDVELRCDPISGHTALYWYRQSLGQGLEFLIYFQGNSAPDKSGLPSDRFSAERTGGSVSTLTIQRTQQEDSAVYLCASSLRTSGTTDTQYFGPGTRLTVL.

The genes are TRBV4-2 and TRBJ2-3; 11 nucleotides align to TRBD2. There are 16 residues in the CDR3. V lost 4 bases and J lost 7; bases outside the gene matches: 10. CDR1 is LGHNA, CDR2 YNFKEQ, per germline. CDR3 loop: CASSPQLAGGWNTQYF. The CDR3 bases are TGTGCCAGCAGCCCCCAGCTAGCGGGGGGTTGGAATACGCAGTATTTT.

The V call is TRBV6-2 or TRBV6-3, the J call TRBJ1-1, with TRBD1 identical over 7 bases. After removal of 3 bases from V and 4 bases from J, the junction contained 14 bases not matched to a gene. The germline gives CDR1 MNHEY, CDR2 SVGEGT. The CDR3 length is 17 residues. Written as DNA, the CDR3 is TGTGCCAGCAGTTATTCCCCAGGGGGATCGGTGAGCACTGAAGCTTTCTTT. As protein: CASSYSPGGSVSTEAFF.

This chain connects TRBV23-1 to TRBJ1-4; D may be TRBD1 (6 bases). TRBV23-1 is an open reading frame whose function is uncertain. Trimming cost V 2 bases and J 8 bases, with 27 bases left between them. The length of the CDR3 is 19 residues. CDR3 sequence: CASSQPPGRGPGVGEKLFF. DNA for the CDR3: TGCGCCAGCAGTCAACCCCCGGGCAGGGGACCTGGGGTGGGGGAAAAACTGTTTTTT.

The chain has TRBV19 and TRBJ1-5, with TRBD1 matching over 7 bases. V lost 6 bases and J lost 5; bases outside the gene matches: 7. CDR1 and CDR2 from the germline V gene are LNHDA and SQIVND (reference sequence). The CDR3 contains 14 residues. The CDR3 DNA follows: TGTGCCAGTAGCTTCCAGGGGGGCGATCAGCCCCAGCATTTT. This translates into CASSFQGGDQPQHF.

The J gene is TRBJ2-7, the V gene TRBV6-2 or TRBV6-3; 9 bases are a match to TRBD1. Germline lookup yields CDR1 MNHEY and CDR2 SVGEGT. The CDR3 is made up of 15 amino acids. Trimming removed 6 bases from V and 6 bases from J; junction bases left unmatched: 12. As DNA, the CDR3 is TGTGCCAGCAGCCGCAGACAGGGGGATTGGGGCGAGCAGTACTTC. Translated, it gives CASSRRQGDWGEQYF.

The chain recombines TRBV5-4 with TRBJ2-5; TRBD1 matches at 10 bases. CDR3 length: 16 amino acids. Trimming took 0 bases from V and 5 from J; bases not matched to a gene: 7. Germline assignment: CDR1 SGHNT and CDR2 YYREEE (reference sequence). The CDR3, as DNA: TGTGCCAGCAGCTTGGGGGACAGGGGACGATTGGAGACCCAGTACTTC. Amino acid sequence: CASSLGDRGRLETQYF.

This clone was observed a handful of times. This rearrangement joins TRBV7-9 to TRBJ1-2, with 10 bases fitting TRBD1. Germline CDR1 reads SEHNR; CDR2 reads FQNEAQ (reference sequence). The CDR3 runs to 16 residues. The J segment lost 4 bases and the V segment lost 6 bases, leaving 11 bases of the junction unmatched. The CDR3 DNA reads TGTGCCAGCAGTACAAATGGGGACAGGGGAACCTATGGCTACACCTTC. Protein: CASSTNGDRGTYGYTF.